Presented here are 4 T cell receptor beta chains from one specimen sequenced in a study of regulatory T cells in long-lasting Graves disease. Time point noted: newly diagnosed GD, antithyroid drugs for less than 3 months. Scientists built the TCR library using RNA that was extracted from PBMCs. Combining iRepertoire HTBI primers with Arm-PCR of CDR3 regions, the authors built TCR beta libraries. In TCRdb, the multiplex PCR reads were re-called with MiXCR into one record per CDR3 protein. This table holds 350,000 to 450,000 distinct CDR3 sequences, approximately 16% found once. This same sample was also taken into another study, of T cells in Graves' hyperthyroidism and ophthalmopathy.

This sample comprised peripheral blood mononuclear cells (PBMCs), obtained at new diagnosis, from a patient treated with antithyroid drugs. These receptor sequences come from a man in his forties or fifties with Graves disease.

The table lists this clonotype with many counts. V usage is TRBV18 and J usage is TRBJ2-7; 13 bases agree with TRBD2. Per germline, CDR1 KGHSH and CDR2 LQKENI. CDR3 length: 14 amino acids. J was trimmed by 7 bases and V by 5 bases; bases with no gene match: 5. The CDR3 DNA is TGTGCCAGCTCAGTAACGGGACTAGCGGGGGAGCAGTACTTC. Translating it yields CASSVTGLAGEQYF.

This clonotype has a count of ten or more. The chain combines TRBV24-1 with TRBJ2-1; 8 bases map to TRBD2. V shed 6 bases, J shed 9 bases, and the junction held 12 bases outside the gene matches. This CDR3 is 15 amino acids long. The germline V gene encodes CDR1 KGHDR and CDR2 SFDVKD. The CDR3 sequence: CATSRTGGGSPEQFF. The CDR3 region has the DNA TGTGCCACCAGTCGTACGGGGGGGGGATCGCCTGAGCAGTTCTTC.

The genes are TRBV7-9 and TRBJ2-5; D is possibly TRBD1 (5 bases). The V gene's germline CDR1 is SEHNR and CDR2 FQNEAQ (reference sequence). The V gene lost 3 bases and the J gene lost 0 bases, with 8 bases spanning the gap. The CDR3 consists of 14 residues. In DNA, the CDR3 is TGTGCCAGCAGCTTTTTCAGGGACCAAGAGACCCAGTACTTC. Translating gives CASSFFRDQETQYF. The complete variable domain, with remaining parts taken from reference TRBV7-9 and TRBJ2-5, reads DTGVSQNPRHKITKRGQNVTFRCDPISEHNRLYWYRQTLGQGPEFLTYFQNEAQLEKSRLLSDRFSAERPKGSFSTLEIQRTEQGDSAMYLCASSFFRDQETQYFGPGTRLLVL.

V and J are TRBV14 and TRBJ2-2; 8 nucleotides agree with TRBD1. CDR3 size: 16 residues. The J segment lost 2 bases and the V segment lost 6 bases, leaving 8 bases of the junction unmatched. Germline V gene data show CDR1 as SGHDN and CDR2 as FVKESK. CDR3 sequence (DNA): TGTGCCAGCAGAACAGGACAGGGATTCAACACCGGGGAGCTGTTTTTT. It yields the protein CASRTGQGFNTGELFF.